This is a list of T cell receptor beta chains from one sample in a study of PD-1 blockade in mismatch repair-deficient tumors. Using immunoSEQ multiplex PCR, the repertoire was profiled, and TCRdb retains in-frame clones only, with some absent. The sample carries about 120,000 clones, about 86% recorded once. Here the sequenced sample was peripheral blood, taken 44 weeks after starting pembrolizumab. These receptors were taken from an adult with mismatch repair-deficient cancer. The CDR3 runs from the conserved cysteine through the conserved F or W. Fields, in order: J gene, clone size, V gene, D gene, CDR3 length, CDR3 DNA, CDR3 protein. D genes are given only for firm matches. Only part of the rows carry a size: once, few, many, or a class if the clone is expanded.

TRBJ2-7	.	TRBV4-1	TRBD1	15	TGCGCCAGCAGCCACGGGGGACAGGGGGTCTACGAGCAGTACTTC	CASSHGGQGVYEQYF
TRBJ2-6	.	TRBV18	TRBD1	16	TGTGCCAGCTCACTAGCGACAGGGTCCGGGGCCAACGTCCTGACTTTC	CASSLATGSGANVLTF
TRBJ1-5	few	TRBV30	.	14	TGTGCCTGGGGCGGGGGGCCATCGGATCAGCCCCAGCATTTT	CAWGGGPSDQPQHF
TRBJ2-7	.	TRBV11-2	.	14	TGTGCCAGCAGCTTAGTGGGGAAACCCCACGAGCAGTACTTC	CASSLVGKPHEQYF
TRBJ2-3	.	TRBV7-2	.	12	TGTGCCAGCAGCGAACAGGGATATACGCAGTATTTT	CASSEQGYTQYF
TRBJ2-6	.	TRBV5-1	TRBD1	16	TGCGCCAGCAGCGTAGACAGGGGAGCTGGGGCCAACGTCCTGACTTTC	CASSVDRGAGANVLTF
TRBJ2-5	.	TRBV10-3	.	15	TGTGCCATCAGTGAGAAAGACATTGCGGGGGAGACCCAGTACTTC	CAISEKDIAGETQYF
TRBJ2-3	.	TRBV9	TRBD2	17	TGTGCCAGCAGCGTAGCCGGATTGGGAGGGCCTGCAGATACGCAGTATTTT	CASSVAGLGGPADTQYF
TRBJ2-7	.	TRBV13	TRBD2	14	TGTGCCAGCACTAGGACTAGCGTCTCCTACGAGCAGTACTTC	CASTRTSVSYEQYF
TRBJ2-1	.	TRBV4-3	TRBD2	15	TGCGCCAGCAGCCCCTCGGGTACGCGGGGGGGTGAGCAGTTCTTC	CASSPSGTRGGEQFF
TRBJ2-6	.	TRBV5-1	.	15	TGCGCCAGCAACCTCGGGGCTCGTGGGGCCAACGTCCTGACTTTC	CASNLGARGANVLTF